The T cell receptor beta chain under discussion was sequenced for a study of T cell clonality in common variable immunodeficiency. Points from the study as a whole: Reportedly, TCR beta sequences from common variable immunodeficiency showed fewer deletions and N-nucleotide insertions. Compared with healthy controls, CVID subjects showed increased TCRbeta clonality, mostly in about a third.

This clone was detected only a few times. What it recognizes is unknown. The observed sequence ends 3 residues before the CDR3 terminus, with the missing tail filled in from the germline J gene. Diagnosis required reduced IgG, IgA and/or IgM with specific antibody deficiency. Sequenced by immunoSEQ multiplex PCR; TCRdb stores in-frame clones only, minus some. The sample shows 16,000 or so clones, none of them appearing just once. This CDR3 spans 15 amino acids. V lost 6 bases, J lost 8 bases, and 23 bases lay in between. Germline-derived CDR1 and CDR2 are DFQATT and SNEGSKA (reference sequence). This sequence joins TRBV20-1 and TRBJ2-1; unclear D gene. The sample taken for sequencing was peripheral blood mononuclear cells. The receptor was isolated from a human donor with common variable immunodeficiency. Incomplete CDR3 DNA: TGCAGTGCAACCACTCGCCACCTGCCGAGCGATGAG. Amino acids: CSATTRHLPSDE. The entire CDR3 reads CSATTRHLPSDEQFF.